The present TCR beta chain was sequenced within a study of T cells after yellow fever vaccination (dated by TCRdb to about 2019). For the study in its entirety: The SMART-Seq v4 Ultra Low Input RNA kit was used to prepare libraries from fractions with low cell numbers. To follow T-cell clones before and after both primary and booster YFV17D yellow fever vaccination, bulk TCR alpha and beta repertoires underwent longitudinal sequencing. The cohort comprised two healthy male donors, one aged 18 to 30 and one aged 30 to 39 years. Blood samples were taken at several timepoints before and after primary and secondary immunization, and bulk PBMC replicates and cell subsets were isolated. Results the study describes overall, beyond this receptor: Because abundant contaminating clonotypes from the bulk population could be contained in FACS-sorted repertoires, computational filtering was required. The secondary T-cell response was found to be weaker but faster than the primary response, with a peak reached on day 5 rather than on day 15. A small share of clonotypes occurred in both CD4 and CD8 compartments, likely arising from convergent recombination. Most clones expanded after primary vaccination were re-detected after the booster (almost 98% of CD4 and around 86% of CD8), suggesting broad memory maintenance. The study included only two donors, which limits how far the findings can be generalized.

Sequencer: Illumina NovaSeq 6000. TCR cDNA was made using 5'RACE template switching, a step that added a universal primer site and unique molecular identifiers. Priming of cDNA synthesis was performed from both the TCR alpha and TCR beta constant segments. Libraries were amplified in two PCR steps, with sample barcodes and sequencing adapters added in the second step. Sequencing of libraries was performed on Illumina HiSeq 2500 (2x100 bp) or NovaSeq (2x150 bp). Under the source paper's analysis protocol: Reads were demultiplexed and collapsed into UMI consensus sequences with MIGEC, and V(D)J alignment was performed with MiXCR. Using edgeR on replicate PBMC samples, clonotypes were called vaccine-responding if FDR was below 0.01 and the log2 fold change was above 5 up to day 15. CD4 or CD8 identity was assigned to each bulk clonotype according to whether the clonotype was present at higher abundance in the sequenced CD4 repertoire or the sequenced CD8 repertoire. Clones were called with MiXCR by TCRdb after fastp trimmed the public reads at Q25, and only in-frame beta chains were retained. Records with the same CDR3 protein are collapsed into one entry carrying the most frequent genes and DNA. It is TCRdb's table, rather than the study itself, that gives the V and J calls and clone size. In this sample the table shows around 330,000 distinct CDR3 sequences, 3.6% of which occur a single time. The top ten constitute about 25% of the sample.

What the treatment or condition label conveys for this sample: live attenuated yellow fever vaccine strain. Two biological replicates of bulk PBMCs were collected at each blood-draw timepoint. PBMCs were isolated from peripheral blood using a standard Ficoll-Paque protocol. TriZol was used to extract RNA from bulk PBMCs, CD4 and CD8 fractions, and dextramer-positive and dextramer-negative fractions. V and J are trimmed by 1 base and 0 bases, and the gene matches miss 5 bases of the junction. Reading from cysteine to phenylalanine, the CDR3 counts 18 amino acids. The only DNA kept is the CDR3, 54 bases in frame from the first base. CDR1 and CDR2 are read off the germline V gene as SGHAT and FQNNGV. This clonotype occurred many times. There is no known antigen for this receptor. Per-nucleotide qualities are absent, and no much larger clonotype sits a single base away.

The specimen comprised PBMCs, sampled on the day of the yellow fever booster vaccination. This receptor chain uses TRBV11-2 and TRBJ2-1, and TRBD2 matches 11 of the central bases. The TCR was taken from a man aged 18-30 years who received the YFV17D yellow fever vaccine. CDR3 sequence: CASSLGLLAGGSYNEQFF. In nucleotide form, the sequence is TGTGCCAGCAGCTTAGGGCTCCTAGCGGGGGGCTCCTACAATGAGCAGTTCTTC.